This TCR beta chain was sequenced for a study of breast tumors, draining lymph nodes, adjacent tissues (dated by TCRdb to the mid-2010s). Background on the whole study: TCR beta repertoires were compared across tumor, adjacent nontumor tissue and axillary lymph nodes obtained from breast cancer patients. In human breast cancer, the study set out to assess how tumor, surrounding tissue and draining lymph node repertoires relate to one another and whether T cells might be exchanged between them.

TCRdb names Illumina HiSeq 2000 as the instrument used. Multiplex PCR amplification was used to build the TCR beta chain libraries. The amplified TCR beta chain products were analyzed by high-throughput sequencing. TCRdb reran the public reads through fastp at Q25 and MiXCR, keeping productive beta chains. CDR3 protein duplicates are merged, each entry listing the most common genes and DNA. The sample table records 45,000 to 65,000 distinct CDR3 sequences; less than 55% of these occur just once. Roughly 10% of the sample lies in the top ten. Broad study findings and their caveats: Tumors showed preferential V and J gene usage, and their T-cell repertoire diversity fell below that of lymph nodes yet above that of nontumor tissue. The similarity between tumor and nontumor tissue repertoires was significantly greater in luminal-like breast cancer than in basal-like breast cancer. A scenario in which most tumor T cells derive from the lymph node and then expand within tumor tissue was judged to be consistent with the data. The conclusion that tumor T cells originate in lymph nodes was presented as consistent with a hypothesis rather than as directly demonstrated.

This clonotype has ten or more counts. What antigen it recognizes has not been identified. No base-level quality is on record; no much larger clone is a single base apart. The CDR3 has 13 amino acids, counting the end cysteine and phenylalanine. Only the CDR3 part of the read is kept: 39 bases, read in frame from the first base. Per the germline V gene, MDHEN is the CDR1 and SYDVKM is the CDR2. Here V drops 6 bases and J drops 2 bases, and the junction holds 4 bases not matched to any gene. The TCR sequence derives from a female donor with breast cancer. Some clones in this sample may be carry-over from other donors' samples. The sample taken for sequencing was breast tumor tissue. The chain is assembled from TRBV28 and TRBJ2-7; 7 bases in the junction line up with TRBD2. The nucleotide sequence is TGTGCCAGCAGGTCTAGCGGAGCCTACGAGCAGTACTTC. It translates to CASRSSGAYEQYF.